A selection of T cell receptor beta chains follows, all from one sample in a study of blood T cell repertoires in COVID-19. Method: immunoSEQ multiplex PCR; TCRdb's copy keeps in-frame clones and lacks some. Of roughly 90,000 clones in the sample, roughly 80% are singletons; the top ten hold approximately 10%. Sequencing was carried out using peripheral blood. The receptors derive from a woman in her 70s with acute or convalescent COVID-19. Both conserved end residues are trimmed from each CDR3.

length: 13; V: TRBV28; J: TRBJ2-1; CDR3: ASSKRGGWDNEQF
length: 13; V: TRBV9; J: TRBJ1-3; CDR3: ASSPGLGLRNTIY
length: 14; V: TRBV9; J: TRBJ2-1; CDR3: ASSVGGGIGANEQF
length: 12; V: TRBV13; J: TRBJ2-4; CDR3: ASRQRASGGPSY
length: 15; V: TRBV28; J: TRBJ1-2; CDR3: ASSPYGRRTANYGYT
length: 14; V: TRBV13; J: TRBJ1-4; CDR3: ASSSSRDRGNEKLF
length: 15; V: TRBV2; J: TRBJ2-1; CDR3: ASSEEFGDRGYNEQF
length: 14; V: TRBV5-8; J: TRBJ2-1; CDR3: ASSSRTSVRRNEQF
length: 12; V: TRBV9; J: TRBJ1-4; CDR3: ASSVSSKGEKLF
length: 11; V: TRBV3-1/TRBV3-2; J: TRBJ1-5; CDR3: ASSQGANQPQH
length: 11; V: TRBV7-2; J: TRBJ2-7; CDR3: ASSLSGTYEQY
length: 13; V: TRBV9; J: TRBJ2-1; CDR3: ASTSGTGDYNEQF
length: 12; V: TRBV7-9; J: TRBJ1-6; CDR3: ASSLVEYNSPLH
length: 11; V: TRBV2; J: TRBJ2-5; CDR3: ASRGGVQETQY
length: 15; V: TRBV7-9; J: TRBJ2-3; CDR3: ASSLGGTGGSTDTQY
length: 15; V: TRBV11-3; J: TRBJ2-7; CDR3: ASSLGVGGVSAYEQY
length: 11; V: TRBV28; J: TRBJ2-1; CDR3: ASSPAGIDEQF
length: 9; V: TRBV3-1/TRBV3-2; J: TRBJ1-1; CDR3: ASSSGPEAF
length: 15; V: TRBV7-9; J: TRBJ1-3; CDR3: ASSQPTGGDRGNTIY
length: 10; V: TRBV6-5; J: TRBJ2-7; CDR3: ASSTLDRRQY
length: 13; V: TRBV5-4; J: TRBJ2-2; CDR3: ASEVRGTNSGELF
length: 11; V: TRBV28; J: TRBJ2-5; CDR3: ASGIGGSETQY
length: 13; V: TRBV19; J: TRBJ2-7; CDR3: ASSIGGQGHYEQY
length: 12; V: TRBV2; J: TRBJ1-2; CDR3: ASSVVPGQGGYT
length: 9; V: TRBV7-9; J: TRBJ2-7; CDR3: ASSTYYEQY
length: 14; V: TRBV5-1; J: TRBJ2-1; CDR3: ASSLLAGGPGNEQF
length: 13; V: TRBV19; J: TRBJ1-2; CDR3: ASSIKGQGKRGYT
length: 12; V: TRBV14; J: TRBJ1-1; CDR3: ASSRRRVNTEAF
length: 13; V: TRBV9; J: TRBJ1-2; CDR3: ASSVSGTGYYGYT
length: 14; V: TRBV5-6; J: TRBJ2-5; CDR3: ASSPRRDRLQETQY
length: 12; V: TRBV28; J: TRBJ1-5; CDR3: ASSLSLSNQPQH
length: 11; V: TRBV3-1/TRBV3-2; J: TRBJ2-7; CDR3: ASSHGGLIEQY